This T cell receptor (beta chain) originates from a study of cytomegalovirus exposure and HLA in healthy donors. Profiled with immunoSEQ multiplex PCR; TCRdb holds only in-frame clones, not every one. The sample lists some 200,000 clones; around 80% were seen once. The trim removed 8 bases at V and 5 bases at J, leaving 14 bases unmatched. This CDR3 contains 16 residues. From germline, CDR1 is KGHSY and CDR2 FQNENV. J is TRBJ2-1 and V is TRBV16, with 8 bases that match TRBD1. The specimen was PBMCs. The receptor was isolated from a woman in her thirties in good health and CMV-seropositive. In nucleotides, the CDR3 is TGTGCCAGCGCATCAACCGCAGGGGGCATCAACAATGAGCAGTTCTTC. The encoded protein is CASASTAGGINNEQFF.